Below, one TCR beta chain is given with its context. No antigen is known for it. This sample is drawn from a study of OX40 agonist ivuxolimab in advanced cancers. Whole-study findings and limits: Average numbers of expanded clones were greater in CD8+ T cells than in CD4+.

The germline V gene has CDR1 SGDLS and CDR2 YYNGEE. This CDR3 is 13 amino acids long. Trimming shortened V by 0 bases and J by 7 bases, and 10 bases separated the two germline ends. The table came from immunoSEQ multiplex PCR; TCRdb's copy has only in-frame clones and leaves some out. The repertoire includes tens of thousands of clones, approximately 84% of them detected once, and under 35% sits in the top ten. Sequences were derived from CD4+ or CD8+ T cells sorted from blood, sampled in a trial of the OX40 agonist ivuxolimab. The genes are TRBV9 and TRBJ1-1; D may be TRBD1 (5 bases). This clonotype originated in an adult with an advanced solid tumor such as melanoma, head and neck, liver or kidney cancer. CDR3 nucleotides: TGTGCCAGCAGCGTAGGAGCGGGGGATGAAGCTTTCTTT. Protein: CASSVGAGDEAFF.